The 8 T cell receptor beta chains below come from one sample, sequenced in a study of blood T cell repertoires in COVID-19. Clones were sequenced by immunoSEQ multiplex PCR, and TCRdb holds only the in-frame ones, with some missing. This table holds 25,000 to 30,000 clones, roughly 82% found once. The source material was peripheral blood. The receptors originated from a man older than 75 with active or convalescent COVID-19.

V is TRBV7-2 and J is TRBJ1-4; 8 nucleotides align to TRBD1. Germline loops: CDR1 SGHTA, CDR2 FQGNSA. This CDR3 is 15 amino acids long. Unmatched junction bases numbered 7, after V lost 5 bases and J lost 5 bases. CDR3: CASSPNGQGNEKLFF. In DNA, the CDR3 is TGTGCCAGCAGCCCCAACGGACAGGGAAATGAAAAACTGTTTTTT. Variable domain in full (rest from reference TRBV7-2 and TRBJ1-4): GAGVSQSPSNKVTEKGKDVELRCDPISGHTALYWYRQSLGQGLEFLIYFQGNSAPDKSGLPSDRFSAERTGGSVSTLTIQRTQQEDSAVYLCASSPNGQGNEKLFFGSGTQLSVL.

This sequence joins TRBV6-5 and TRBJ2-7; weak D call: TRBD2 (5 bases). Trimming took off 6 bases at V and 3 bases at J, with 9 bases between the two ends. This CDR3 region has 12 residues. Germline V CDR1 and CDR2: MNHEY, SVGAGI. Here the CDR3 DNA reads TGTGCCAGCAGCGGACTTCTCTACGAGCAGTACTTC. Its translation: CASSGLLYEQYF.

The gene calls are TRBV2 and TRBJ2-5; TRBD2 is a possible D gene (5 bases). V gave up 7 bases and J gave up 5 bases, with 8 bases separating them. Germline-derived CDR1 and CDR2 are SNHLY and FYNNEI. This CDR3 is 11 amino acids long. CDR3 sequence (DNA): TGTGCCAGCAAAGTAGCGGAGACCCAGTACTTC. It specifies CASKVAETQYF.

This chain joins TRBV6-5 and TRBJ2-1, with 7 bases fitting TRBD1. V shed 2 bases, J shed 4 bases, and the junction held 5 bases outside the gene matches. CDR3 length: 15 residues. Germline values: CDR1 MNHEY, CDR2 SVGAGI. The CDR3 reads CASSYGTGVYNEQFF. DNA of the CDR3: TGTGCCAGCAGTTACGGAACAGGGGTTTACAATGAGCAGTTCTTC.

The chain uses TRBV4-2 and TRBJ2-4, with 7 bases aligning to TRBD1. Germline CDR1 reads LGHNA; CDR2 reads YNFKEQ. CDR3 size: 15 residues. The V gene end was trimmed by 6 bases and the J gene end by 7 bases; junction bases not matched to a gene: 12. The CDR3 DNA sequence: TGTGCCAGCAGAACAAGCGATCAACAGGGGAACATTCAGTACTTC. This translates into CASRTSDQQGNIQYF.

V and J are TRBV12-3 or TRBV12-4 and TRBJ1-2, with D perhaps TRBD1 (5 bases). The ends were cut back, 5 bases at V and 7 bases at J, with 14 bases in the middle. The CDR3 contains 13 residues. CDR3 nucleotide sequence: TGTGCCAGCAGTCGGGACTGGGTTGGTGGCTACACCTTC. It specifies CASSRDWVGGYTF.

The V gene is TRBV5-1, the J gene TRBJ1-3; TRBD1 agrees at 7 bases. Germline V lookup: CDR1 SGHRS, CDR2 YFSETQ. CDR3 size: 15 residues. Trimming cost V 4 bases and J 1 base; bases outside gene matches: 5. CDR3 bases: TGCGCCAGCAGCGAGGGACAGACGTCTGGAAACACCATATATTTT. It translates to CASSEGQTSGNTIYF.

The table lists this clone with a count of one. V usage is TRBV29-1 and J usage is TRBJ1-1; D possibly corresponds to TRBD1 (6 bases). V was clipped by 8 bases and J by 1 base, with 11 bases between them. CDR1 and CDR2 from the germline V gene are SQVTM and ANQGSEA. There are 12 residues in the CDR3. DNA for the CDR3: TGCAGCACACTACAGGGGAACACTGAAGCTTTCTTT. Protein sequence: CSTLQGNTEAFF.